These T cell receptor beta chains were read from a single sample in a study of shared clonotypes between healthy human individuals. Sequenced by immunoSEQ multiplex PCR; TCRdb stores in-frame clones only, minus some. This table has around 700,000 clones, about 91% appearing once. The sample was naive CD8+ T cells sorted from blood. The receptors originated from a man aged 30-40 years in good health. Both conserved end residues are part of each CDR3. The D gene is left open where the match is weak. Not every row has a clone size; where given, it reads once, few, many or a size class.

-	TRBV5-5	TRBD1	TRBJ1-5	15	CASSPTRTGNQPQHF	TGTGCCAGCAGCCCCACTAGGACAGGGAATCAGCCCCAGCATTTT
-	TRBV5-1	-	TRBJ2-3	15	CASSESVGITDTQYF	TGCGCCAGCAGCGAGTCGGTAGGAATCACAGATACGCAGTATTTT
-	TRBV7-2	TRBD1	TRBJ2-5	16	CASSEGYTGAQETQYF	TGTGCCAGCAGCGAAGGATACACAGGGGCGCAAGAGACCCAGTACTTC
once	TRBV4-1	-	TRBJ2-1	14	CASSQGPLDNEQFF	TGCGCCAGCAGCCAAGGCCCGCTAGACAATGAGCAGTTCTTC
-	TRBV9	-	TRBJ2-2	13	CASSVENTGELFF	TGTGCCAGCAGCGTCGAAAACACCGGGGAGCTGTTTTTT
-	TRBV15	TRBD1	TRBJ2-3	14	CATSGTGLSDTQYF	TGTGCCACCTCGGGGACAGGGTTATCAGATACGCAGTATTTT
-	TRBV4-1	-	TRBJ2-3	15	CASSQIHTSADTQYF	TGCGCCAGCAGCCAAATCCACACCTCGGCAGATACGCAGTATTTT
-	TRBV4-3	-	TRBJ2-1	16	CASSRSLEFSYNEQFF	TGCGCCAGCAGCCGCTCCTTAGAGTTTTCCTACAATGAGCAGTTCTTC
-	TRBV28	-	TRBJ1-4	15	CASSSWESGGEKLFF	TGTGCCAGCAGTTCCTGGGAATCAGGAGGAGAAAAACTGTTTTTT
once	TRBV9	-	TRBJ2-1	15	CASSVDGGRNNEQFF	TGTGCCAGCAGCGTAGATGGGGGGCGGAACAATGAGCAGTTCTTC
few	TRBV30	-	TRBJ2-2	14	CAWSWTSNTGELFF	TGTGCCTGGAGTTGGACTTCGAACACCGGGGAGCTGTTTTTT
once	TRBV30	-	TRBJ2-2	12	CAWRVISGELFF	TGTGCCTGGAGGGTGATTTCCGGGGAGCTGTTTTTT
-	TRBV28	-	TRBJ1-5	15	CASSPGVVTNQPQHF	TGTGCCAGCAGTCCAGGGGTGGTGACAAATCAGCCCCAGCATTTT
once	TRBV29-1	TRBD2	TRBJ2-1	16	CSFRWELAGDLNEQFF	TGCAGCTTTCGCTGGGAACTAGCGGGGGATCTAAATGAGCAGTTCTTC
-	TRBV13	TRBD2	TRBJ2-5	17	CASNGGSGLQGQETQYF	TGTGCCAGCAACGGTGGTAGCGGGCTTCAGGGACAAGAGACCCAGTACTTC
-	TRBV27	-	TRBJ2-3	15	CASSTLSDLTDTQYF	TGTGCCAGCAGTACCCTCTCTGACCTCACAGATACGCAGTATTTT
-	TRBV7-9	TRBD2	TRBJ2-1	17	CASSQSGLAGVLNEQFF	TGTGCCAGCAGCCAGTCGGGACTAGCGGGAGTACTCAATGAGCAGTTCTTC